This T cell receptor (beta chain) was retrieved from a study of T-cell reconstitution after alpha-beta-depleted transplantation in children. The TCRbeta library incorporated unique molecular identifiers. TCRdb independently ran MiXCR on the PCR reads; one entry per CDR3 protein. The sample lists around 380,000 distinct CDR3 sequences; 11% were seen once. This clonotype has only a few counts. CDR1 WNHNN and CDR2 SYGVQD come from the germline V gene (reference sequence). Deletions cut 1 base from V and 7 bases from J, with 19 bases between. The CDR3 is 16 amino acids. The rearrangement uses TRBV10-1 and TRBJ1-1; the D is unclear. Sample: PBMCs from the stem cell graft donor, taken from the stem cell graft. The sequence came from a human donor who donated a stem cell graft to a child with acute myeloid leukemia. The CDR3 DNA reads TGCGCCAGCAGTGAGTTTAGGATCGGGGTCGGGTTTGAAGCTTTCTTT. Translation gives CASSEFRIGVGFEAFF.